These 30 T cell receptor beta chains share one sample of origin, sequenced in a study of OX40 agonist ivuxolimab in advanced cancers. Libraries were prepared by immunoSEQ multiplex PCR; TCRdb keeps only in-frame clonotypes and omits some of them. This sample has 50,000 or so clones, with about 85% found just once. This specimen was CD4+ or CD8+ T cells sorted from blood, taken in a trial of the OX40 agonist ivuxolimab. These receptors were collected from an adult with an advanced solid tumor such as melanoma, head and neck, liver or kidney cancer.

This chain links TRBV29-1 with TRBJ2-2; 10 nucleotides line up with TRBD2. Germline assignment: CDR1 SQVTM and CDR2 ANQGSEA. The junction had 1 base not matched to a gene; V was cut back by 6 bases and J by 6 bases. The CDR3 loop spans 12 amino acids. CDR3 DNA: TGCAGCGTCAGCGGGGGGGCCGGGGAGCTGTTTTTT. Protein sequence: CSVSGGAGELFF.

This clone was seen more than once but under ten times. V is TRBV4-3 and J is TRBJ1-2; no reliable D call. The V gene's germline CDR1 is LGHNA and CDR2 YSLEER. The CDR3 is made up of 15 amino acids. V shed 1 base and J shed 7 bases, with 16 bases lying between them. The CDR3 region is CASSQVGDRLTGYTF. The CDR3 nucleotides read TGCGCCAGCAGCCAAGTGGGAGACCGGCTGACTGGCTACACCTTC.

The chain combines TRBV5-6 with TRBJ2-5; D is possibly TRBD2 (6 bases). The V end lost 4 bases, the J end lost 7 bases, and 14 bases lay between the germline ends. Germline assignment: CDR1 SGHDT and CDR2 YYEEEE. The CDR3 is 13 amino acids. CDR3 amino acids: CASSPAGSGTQYF. Written as DNA, the CDR3 is TGTGCCAGCAGCCCGGCGGGGTCTGGGACCCAGTACTTC.

The genes are TRBV4-2 and TRBJ2-3; TRBD2 aligns across 12 bases. This CDR3 has 19 amino acids. Trimming took 1 base from V and 4 from J; bases not matched to a gene: 12. Per the germline V gene, CDR1 is LGHNA and CDR2 is YNFKEQ. The CDR3 is CASSQGGLALAGGPDTQYF. Written as DNA, the CDR3 is TGTGCCAGCAGCCAAGGGGGACTAGCACTAGCGGGGGGCCCAGATACGCAGTATTTT.

CDR3 DNA sequence: TGTGCCAGCAGTTTATCACTAGCGGGGGGCTCCTACGAGCAGTACTTC. Encoded protein: CASSLSLAGGSYEQYF. The chain is built from TRBV27 and TRBJ2-7, with 12 bases fitting TRBD2. The CDR3 consists of 16 residues. With 0 bases clipped from V and 0 bases from J, the junction kept 0 bases outside the gene matches. Germline V CDR1 and CDR2: MNHEY, SMNVEV (reference sequence).

The V call is TRBV2, the J call TRBJ1-4; D is possibly TRBD1 (5 bases). From germline, CDR1 is SNHLY and CDR2 FYNNEI. CDR3 size: 17 residues. With 6 bases removed from V and 0 bases from J, the gap between germline ends came to 17 bases. CDR3 residues: CASSQFRDSPTNEKLFF. For the CDR3, the DNA is TGTGCCAGCAGCCAATTCCGGGACTCACCAACTAATGAAAAACTGTTTTTT. Combining the CDR3 with reference TRBV2 and TRBJ1-4 gives the whole variable domain EPEVTQTPSHQVTQMGQEVILRCVPISNHLYFYWYRQILGQKVEFLVSFYNNEISEKSEIFDDQFSVERPDGSNFTLKIRSTKLEDSAMYFCASSQFRDSPTNEKLFFGSGTQLSVL.

This sequence joins TRBV6-5 and TRBJ1-1, with D hard to call. V was clipped by 5 bases and J by 4 bases, with 8 bases between them. The CDR3 is made up of 12 amino acids. Germline CDR1 and CDR2: MNHEY and SVGAGI. The CDR3, as DNA: TGTGCCAGCAGTCCAGCGGGCACTGAAGCTTTCTTT. Its translation: CASSPAGTEAFF.

The chain links TRBV5-6 to TRBJ2-7, with a possible D match to TRBD1 (6 bases). The CDR3 runs 13 residues. V shed 2 bases and J shed 6 bases, with 12 bases lying between them. Germline V gene lookup returns CDR1 SGHDT and CDR2 YYEEEE. The chain's CDR3 is CASSFRGTREQYF. CDR3 nucleotide sequence: TGTGCCAGCAGCTTCAGGGGCACACGCGAGCAGTACTTC.

This clone has only one observation. The chain combines TRBV28 with TRBJ2-1; D perhaps matches TRBD2 (5 bases). Between the trimmed V and J ends, which lost 6 bases and 6 bases, there was a span of 15 bases. Looked up from germline, CDR1 is MDHEN and CDR2 is SYDVKM. This CDR3 spans 14 amino acids. The CDR3 protein is CASSDGLSSNEQFF. The CDR3 DNA follows: TGTGCCAGCAGCGACGGACTTTCAAGCAATGAGCAGTTCTTC.

V is TRBV19 and J is TRBJ2-1; TRBD2 is a possible D gene (5 bases). This CDR3 is built from 15 residues. Germline V gene lookup returns CDR1 LNHDA and CDR2 SQIVND (reference sequence). Trimming took 3 bases from V and 6 from J, leaving 15 bases between them. The CDR3 region is CASSMEDSLLNEQFF. CDR3 coding DNA: TGTGCCAGTAGTATGGAGGACTCGCTACTCAATGAGCAGTTCTTC.

This chain connects TRBV27 to TRBJ2-1; 7 bases agree with TRBD2. Trimming cost V 5 bases and J 7 bases; bases outside gene matches: 5. CDR1 and CDR2 (germline): MNHEY, SMNVEV (reference sequence). CDR3 size: 13 residues. The CDR3 nucleotides read TGTGCCAGCAGTCCAGGGACTATTAATGAGCAGTTCTTC. It codes for CASSPGTINEQFF.

This rearrangement joins TRBV4-3 to TRBJ2-5; possible D gene TRBD1, 5 bases. V lost 5 bases, J lost 4 bases, and 14 bases lay in between. Germline loops: CDR1 LGHNA, CDR2 YSLEER. The CDR3 extends over 14 amino acids. The CDR3 DNA sequence: TGCGCCAGCAGCTGGAGACAGTCCGGAGAGACCCAGTACTTC. This translates into CASSWRQSGETQYF.

This clone was seen a single time. The chain has TRBV6-1 and TRBJ1-4; D gene uncertain. This CDR3 spans 16 amino acids. Trimming shortened V by 1 base and J by 0 bases, and 9 bases separated the two germline ends. Germline V CDR1 and CDR2: MNHNS, SASEGT. The CDR3 protein is CASSEEGTTTNEKLFF. CDR3 DNA: TGTGCCAGCAGTGAAGAGGGAACCACAACTAATGAAAAACTGTTTTTT.

This clone was counted a single time. The chain uses TRBV7-9 and TRBJ2-2, with TRBD1 matching 9 bases. Germline V gene lookup returns CDR1 SEHNR and CDR2 FQNEAQ (reference sequence). The CDR3 extends over 15 amino acids. The J segment lost 2 bases and the V segment lost 5 bases, leaving 3 bases of the junction unmatched. CDR3: CASSPGQGNTGELFF. In DNA, the CDR3 is TGTGCCAGCAGCCCGGGACAGGGCAACACCGGGGAGCTGTTTTTT.

The rearrangement links TRBV19 to TRBJ2-5; 10 nucleotides agree with TRBD2. The germline gives CDR1 LNHDA, CDR2 SQIVND (reference sequence). The length of the CDR3 is 16 residues. Trimming cost V 2 bases and J 1 base; bases outside gene matches: 4. CDR3 protein: CASSIIAGGPQETQYF. CDR3 nucleotide sequence: TGTGCCAGTAGTATAATAGCGGGGGGACCCCAAGAGACCCAGTACTTC.

V usage is TRBV9 and J usage is TRBJ2-5; a possible D gene is TRBD1 (7 bases). The CDR3 totals 17 residues. Trimming left V 0 bases short and J 9 bases short, with 24 bases between. CDR1 is SGDLS and CDR2 is YYNGEE in the germline V gene. The chain's CDR3 is CASSVGGGGTAAGAQYF. The CDR3 region has the DNA TGTGCCAGCAGCGTAGGAGGAGGAGGGACAGCTGCCGGGGCCCAGTACTTC.

On this clone: Other DNA sequences from this sample encode an identical CDR3 as well. V usage is TRBV5-4 and J usage is TRBJ2-5; D is possibly TRBD1 (5 bases). CDR3 size: 14 residues. CDR1 is SGHNT, CDR2 YYREEE, per germline (reference sequence). The V end lost 4 bases, the J end lost 5 bases, and 15 bases lay between the germline ends. The CDR3 protein is CASSLVGAMETQYF. The CDR3 nucleotides are TGTGCCAGCAGCCTGGTAGGGGCAATGGAGACCCAGTACTTC.

CDR3 nucleotide sequence: TGTGCCAGCAGCGGTGGACTGGCGGGATCCTACGAGCAGTACTTC. It is translated as CASSGGLAGSYEQYF. This chain uses TRBV9 with TRBJ2-7, with D perhaps matching TRBD2 (6 bases). The CDR3 extends over 15 amino acids. Trimming cost V 3 bases and J 1 base, with 14 bases left between them. In germline, CDR1 is SGDLS, CDR2 YYNGEE.

This rearrangement joins TRBV20-1 to TRBJ1-2, with D unclear. Germline CDR1 is DFQATT and CDR2 is SNEGSKA (reference sequence). The CDR3 is made up of 11 amino acids. Deletions cut 3 bases from V and 6 bases from J, with 8 bases between. CDR3 residues: CSASPLDGYTF. CDR3 sequence (DNA): TGCAGTGCTAGCCCTTTGGATGGCTACACCTTC.

This rearrangement joins TRBV5-6 to TRBJ1-5, with D perhaps TRBD1 (6 bases). The V end was cut by 2 bases, the J end by 0 bases, with 12 bases between. Germline V gene data show CDR1 as SGHDT and CDR2 as YYEEEE. The CDR3 sequence is 16 residues long. In DNA form, the CDR3 reads TGTGCCAGCAGCTTAGGGGGTCCCTATAGCAATCAGCCCCAGCATTTT. It is translated as CASSLGGPYSNQPQHF.

This clone came up a few times. This sequence joins TRBV28 and TRBJ1-1; D unresolved. Trimming took off 4 bases at V and 8 bases at J, with 5 bases between the two ends. Germline V CDR1 and CDR2: MDHEN, SYDVKM. The CDR3 length is 10 residues. CDR3 protein: CASSSTEAFF. The CDR3 DNA is TGTGCCAGCAGTTCCACCGAAGCTTTCTTT.

The chain joins TRBV4-1 to TRBJ2-5; D possibly uses TRBD1 or TRBD2 (5 bases each). Germline lookup yields CDR1 MGHRA and CDR2 YSYEKL. This CDR3 spans 16 amino acids. Trimming removed 0 bases at V and 8 bases at J, with 19 bases between. The CDR3 DNA is TGCGCCAGCAGCCAAGAAGACGCCACAGTGAGGGGAACCCAGTACTTC. Protein sequence: CASSQEDATVRGTQYF.

This chain connects TRBV7-6 to TRBJ2-1; D may be TRBD2 (6 bases). Germline V gene lookup returns CDR1 SGHVS and CDR2 FNYEAQ. The CDR3 extends over 18 amino acids. V lost 1 base and J 9 bases, leaving 25 bases between the germline ends. The CDR3 protein is CASSLDSRMGLLMGEQFF. DNA of the CDR3: TGTGCCAGCAGCTTAGACAGTAGAATGGGACTGCTTATGGGTGAGCAGTTCTTC.

The V call is TRBV6-5, the J call TRBJ2-7, with 11 bases fitting TRBD2. This CDR3 comprises 15 residues. Looked up from germline, CDR1 is MNHEY and CDR2 is SVGAGI. Losses at the gene ends were 4 bases for V and 2 bases for J; bases not matched to a gene: 4. The CDR3: CASSSYSGGAYEQYF. CDR3 nucleotides: TGTGCCAGCAGTTCCTATAGCGGGGGGGCCTACGAGCAGTACTTC.

The chain combines TRBV7-9 with TRBJ1-4; 11 positions agree with TRBD1. CDR3 length equals 15 residues. J lost 10 bases, V lost 5 bases, and 9 bases had no gene match. Germline CDR1 and CDR2: SEHNR and FQNEAQ (reference sequence). CDR3 sequence: CASSRSRDRGGKLFF. The CDR3 DNA follows: TGTGCCAGCAGCCGATCGAGGGACAGGGGGGGAAAACTGTTTTTT.

V and J are TRBV6-1 and TRBJ1-5; D remains unclear. The germline gives CDR1 MNHNS, CDR2 SASEGT. CDR3 length equals 13 residues. V shed 6 bases and J shed 4 bases, with 10 bases lying between them. Here the CDR3 reads CASSNLGNQPQHF. As DNA, the CDR3 is TGTGCCAGCAGCAACCTCGGTAATCAGCCCCAGCATTTT.

V and J are TRBV20-1 and TRBJ2-5; no reliable D call. This CDR3 comprises 11 residues. The germline V gene has CDR1 DFQATT and CDR2 SNEGSKA (reference sequence). V lost 8 bases and J 7 bases, leaving 14 bases between the germline ends. In DNA form, the CDR3 reads TGCAGTTCCATAACCGGTACGACCCAGTACTTC. Protein product: CSSITGTTQYF.

This clone was observed at least ten times. The V gene is TRBV21-1, the J gene TRBJ2-7; the table calls TRBD2, which could not be checked here. TRBV21-1 is a listed pseudogene. The CDR3 is 15 amino acids. DNA of the CDR3: TGTGCCAGCACTCAATCACGGGACTGCATCTACGAGCAGTACGTC. Amino acids: CASTQSRDCIYEQYV.

The chain links TRBV30 to TRBJ2-3; 8 bases are shared with TRBD2. The V gene's germline CDR1 is GTSNPN and CDR2 SVGIG (reference sequence). The CDR3 has 13 amino acids. The V and J ends lost 2 bases and 5 bases, in that order; junction bases with no gene match: 3. The CDR3 coding sequence is TGTGCCTGGAGTCTCGCGGGAGGAGATACGCAGTATTTT. The encoded protein is CAWSLAGGDTQYF.

The chain combines TRBV9 with TRBJ2-5, with D maybe TRBD1 (6 bases). CDR1 is SGDLS, CDR2 YYNGEE, per germline. The CDR3 loop spans 13 amino acids. V was pared by 1 base and J by 4 bases, with 8 bases between. The DNA for the CDR3 is TGTGCCAGCAGCGTAAGAGGGGGAGAGACCCAGTACTTC. Translation: CASSVRGGETQYF.